This TCR beta chain was identified during a study of human versus mouse CDR3 diversity and MHC coevolution. The data were produced by immunoSEQ multiplex PCR, yet TCRdb's version contains in-frame clones alone and is incomplete. The sample holds over 60,000 clones, about nine tenths seen once. Per germline, CDR1 SGHRS and CDR2 YFSETQ. Losses at the gene ends were 4 bases for V and 6 bases for J; bases not matched to a gene: 8. The CDR3 runs to 17 residues. This clonotype was sampled from a person aged 30 to 69 in good health. The sequenced sample consisted of naive CD4+ T cells from blood. This sample's subset: CD45RO-negative CD62L-positive naive CD4 T cells. V usage is TRBV5-1 and J usage is TRBJ2-3, with TRBD2 matching over 16 bases. The CDR3 spells CASSTGTSGGAADTQYF. For the CDR3, the DNA is TGCGCCAGCAGCACGGGGACTAGCGGGGGGGCAGCTGATACGCAGTATTTT.